This entry lists 30 T cell receptor beta chains sequenced from one sample in a study of beta chain bispecific antibodies for T cell cancers. Study results and limitations: Normal T cells contributed less of the targeted TRBV signal than the leukemia cells did.

These receptors are not linked to any known antigen. In TCRdb, the 5' RACE reads were re-called with MiXCR into one record per CDR3 protein. The table includes over 20,000 distinct CDR3 sequences, under 3% detected once. Either OKT3 anti-CD3 antibody or CD3/CD28 beads expanded T cells from blood mononuclear cells over approximately 3 days. The specimen was healthy donor T cells cultured with leukemia cells. These TCRs come from a human donor in good health. Some clones in this sample may be carry-over from other donors' samples.

This clonotype was detected ten times or more. V is TRBV6-5 and J is TRBJ2-3; D possibly corresponds to TRBD2 (7 bases). The CDR3 consists of 15 residues. Germline CDR1 MNHEY, CDR2 SVGAGI. The V and J ends lost 5 bases and 6 bases respectively, with 18 bases between them. DNA for the CDR3: TGTGCCAGCAGTCTTACCGGGGGGCTCACGGATACGCAGTATTTT. Protein product: CASSLTGGLTDTQYF.

This clonotype was picked up many times. The chain couples TRBV10-2 to TRBJ1-6, with D unclear. The germline V and J ends were trimmed by 2 bases and 7 bases, with 6 bases remaining between them. This CDR3 spans 13 amino acids. Germline assignment: CDR1 WSHSY and CDR2 SAAADI. The CDR3 DNA is TGCGCCAGCAGTGAGGGGTGGAATTCACCCCTCCACTTT. This encodes CASSEGWNSPLHF.

This clonotype was seen many times. The chain links TRBV5-6 to TRBJ2-1; 11 bases line up with TRBD2. Trimming removed 1 base from V and 8 bases from J; junction bases left unmatched: 5. Germline values: CDR1 SGHDT, CDR2 YYEEEE. This CDR3 region has 15 residues. The DNA for the CDR3 is TGTGCCAGCAGCTTGCGACTAGCGGGGATCGATGAGCAGTTCTTC. Its protein product is CASSLRLAGIDEQFF.

This clonotype was counted at least ten times. The CDR3 nucleotides read TGTGCCAGCGGACACCAGGGGCTGGAGACTGAAGCTTTCTTT. It yields the protein CASGHQGLETEAFF. This chain joins TRBV11-2 and TRBJ1-1; TRBD1 might be the D (6 bases). This CDR3 region has 14 residues. V was pared by 8 bases and J by 5 bases, with 18 bases between. CDR1 is SGHAT, CDR2 FQNNGV, per germline.

Only a few counts were recorded for this clonotype. This chain connects TRBV2 to TRBJ2-1; the D gene is possibly TRBD2 (5 bases). The CDR3 covers 14 residues. Germline V gene data show CDR1 as SNHLY and CDR2 as FYNNEI. Between the trimmed V and J ends, which lost 4 bases and 5 bases, there was a span of 12 bases. As DNA, the CDR3 is TGTGCCAGCAGTGGTATGGGGAGTCACAATGAGCAGTTCTTC. Translated: CASSGMGSHNEQFF.

This clonotype was picked up many times. The rearrangement links TRBV7-9 to TRBJ2-1; 10 nucleotides line up with TRBD2. V dropped 5 bases and J dropped 0; count of bases not matched to a gene: 7. This CDR3 comprises 17 residues. Germline V gives CDR1 SEHNR, CDR2 FQNEAQ (reference sequence). CDR3 sequence (DNA): TGTGCCAGCAGCACCACTAGCGGGACCAGCTCCTACAATGAGCAGTTCTTC. It is translated as CASSTTSGTSSYNEQFF. Supplemented by reference TRBV7-9 and TRBJ2-1, the full variable domain reads DTGVSQNPRHKITKRGQNVTFRCDPISEHNRLYWYRQTLGQGPEFLTYFQNEAQLEKSRLLSDRFSAERPKGSFSTLEIQRTEQGDSAMYLCASSTTSGTSSYNEQFFGPGTRLTVL.

This clonotype is medium-sized by share. For the CDR3, the DNA is TGTGCCAGCAGTCCACCGGGCCCGACCGGGGAGCTGTTTTTT. This codes for CASSPPGPTGELFF. The chain employs TRBV27 and TRBJ2-2; D is ambiguous. CDR3 length equals 14 residues. Per germline, CDR1 MNHEY and CDR2 SMNVEV (reference sequence). V shed 5 bases and J shed 5 bases, with 12 bases lying between them.

The rearrangement links TRBV30 to TRBJ2-5; maybe TRBD2 (6 bases). Germline V gene data show CDR1 as GTSNPN and CDR2 as SVGIG (reference sequence). Deletions cut 4 bases from V and 1 base from J, with 25 bases between. This CDR3 is built from 18 residues. Here the CDR3 reads CAWTTAGILGWVQETQYF. The CDR3 DNA reads TGTGCCTGGACTACCGCGGGAATTCTGGGTTGGGTCCAAGAGACCCAGTACTTC.

This clonotype was picked up many times. J is TRBJ2-6 and V is TRBV20-1; D is possibly TRBD2 (7 bases). This CDR3 has 16 residues. V was clipped by 1 base and J by 2 bases, with 12 bases between them. Looked up from germline, CDR1 is DFQATT and CDR2 is SNEGSKA (reference sequence). The CDR3 region is CSARVGGAAGANVLTF. The DNA for the CDR3 is TGCAGTGCTAGAGTTGGGGGGGCCGCTGGGGCCAACGTCCTGACTTTC.

Ten or more counts support this clonotype. V usage is TRBV20-1 and J usage is TRBJ2-2, with TRBD1 identical over 9 bases. V lost 6 bases to trimming and J lost 3 bases; unmatched junction nucleotides: 5. This CDR3 is built from 14 residues. Germline values: CDR1 DFQATT, CDR2 SNEGSKA (reference sequence). This chain's CDR3 is CSARRDRDTGELFF. For the CDR3, the DNA is TGCAGTGCCAGAAGGGACAGGGACACCGGGGAGCTGTTTTTT.

The chain combines TRBV7-9 with TRBJ2-1, with D unresolved. This CDR3 has 13 amino acids. V was pared by 5 bases and J by 5 bases, with 10 bases between. Germline CDR1 is SEHNR and CDR2 is FQNEAQ (reference sequence). The CDR3 DNA is TGTGCCAGCAGCGTGGTTTCAGACAATGAGCAGTTCTTC. Protein: CASSVVSDNEQFF.

Sample share makes this clonotype medium-sized. This chain links TRBV5-1 with TRBJ1-1, with D uncertain. Germline V CDR1 and CDR2: SGHRS, YFSETQ. The V end lost 2 bases, the J end lost 2 bases, and 16 bases lay between the germline ends. CDR3 length equals 16 residues. CDR3 sequence (DNA): TGCGCCAGCAGCTTCCGGTTCTTCGGGGAAAACACTGAAGCTTTCTTT. Translating it yields CASSFRFFGENTEAFF.

In its sample, this clonotype was seen many times. The rearrangement joins TRBV5-1 to TRBJ2-3; no clear D. Trimming removed 4 bases at V and 2 bases at J, with 8 bases between. The CDR3 sequence is 13 residues long. CDR1 and CDR2 from the germline V gene are SGHRS and YFSETQ. The CDR3 coding sequence is TGCGCCAGCAGCCGCCCAACCACAGATACGCAGTATTTT. This codes for CASSRPTTDTQYF. The full variable domain, in which reference TRBV5-1 and TRBJ2-3 provide the parts outside the CDR3, is KAGVTQTPRYLIKTRGQQVTLSCSPISGHRSVSWYQQTPGQGLQFLFEYFSETQRNKGNFPGRFSGRQFSNSRSEMNVSTLELGDSALYLCASSRPTTDTQYFGPGTRLTVL.

In its sample, this clonotype was seen many times. This sequence joins TRBV2 and TRBJ2-3; D is ambiguous. The germline V and J ends were trimmed by 7 bases and 2 bases, with 13 bases remaining between them. CDR1 SNHLY and CDR2 FYNNEI come from the germline V gene. There are 14 residues in the CDR3. The CDR3: CASTLDQTTDTQYF. The CDR3 DNA reads TGTGCCAGCACCCTGGACCAAACCACAGATACGCAGTATTTT. Based on the CDR3 plus reference TRBV2 and TRBJ2-3, the full variable domain is EPEVTQTPSHQVTQMGQEVILRCVPISNHLYFYWYRQILGQKVEFLVSFYNNEISEKSEIFDDQFSVERPDGSNFTLKIRSTKLEDSAMYFCASTLDQTTDTQYFGPGTRLTVL.

This clonotype was seen many times. The rearrangement uses TRBV5-5 and TRBJ2-7; 10 bases map to TRBD1. V was pared by 3 bases and J by 2 bases, with 5 bases of the junction left unmatched. In germline, CDR1 is SGHKS, CDR2 YYEKEE (reference sequence). This CDR3 comprises 15 residues. For the CDR3, the DNA is TGTGCCAGCAGCTACGGACAGGGGGTTACCTACGAGCAGTACTTC. It codes for CASSYGQGVTYEQYF. Filled out from reference TRBV5-5 and TRBJ2-7, the complete variable domain reads DAGVTQSPTHLIKTRGQQVTLRCSPISGHKSVSWYQQVLGQGPQFIFQYYEKEERGRGNFPDRFSARQFPNYSSELNVNALLLGDSALYLCASSYGQGVTYEQYFGPGTRLTVT.

This clonotype was seen at least ten times. The chain combines TRBV2 with TRBJ2-7; unclear D gene. Germline V gene lookup returns CDR1 SNHLY and CDR2 FYNNEI. Trimming removed 0 bases at V and 2 bases at J, with 8 bases between. The CDR3 sequence is 14 residues long. CDR3 DNA: TGTGCCAGCAGTGAAGCCGGATATACCTACGAGCAGTACTTC. Translated: CASSEAGYTYEQYF.

This clonotype was observed at least ten times. In DNA form, the CDR3 reads TGTGCCAGCAGGACTAGCGGGGGATTCTACAATGAGCAGTTCTTC. Its protein is CASRTSGGFYNEQFF. The chain employs TRBV28 and TRBJ2-1; 12 bases agree with TRBD2. From germline, CDR1 is MDHEN and CDR2 SYDVKM. CDR3 length equals 15 residues. V trimming: 6 bases; J trimming: 3 bases; junction bases outside the gene matches: 3.

This clonotype was seen at least ten times. The genes are TRBV20-1 and TRBJ2-1; D tentatively fits TRBD1 or TRBD2 (5 bases each). The CDR3 contains 14 residues. V lost 1 base, J lost 7 bases, and 14 bases lay in between. CDR1 DFQATT and CDR2 SNEGSKA come from the germline V gene (reference sequence). DNA of the CDR3: TGCAGTGCTAGAGTTCCGTCGGGGCGTAATGAGCAGTTCTTC. Encoded protein: CSARVPSGRNEQFF.

In this sample, this clonotype turned up many times. The rearrangement links TRBV4-1 to TRBJ1-2, with 8 bases lining up with TRBD1. Germline V gene lookup returns CDR1 MGHRA and CDR2 YSYEKL. CDR3 length equals 15 residues. With 1 base clipped from V and 3 bases from J, the junction kept 4 bases outside the gene matches. CDR3 sequence: CASSQVQGEDYGYTF. For the CDR3, the DNA is TGCGCCAGCAGCCAAGTACAGGGGGAAGACTATGGCTACACCTTC.

This clonotype came up many times. V and J are TRBV6-6 and TRBJ1-2; D is possibly TRBD1 (5 bases). Germline V lookup: CDR1 MNHNY, CDR2 SVGAGI (reference sequence). The CDR3 has 15 amino acids. V dropped 0 bases and J dropped 2 bases, with 10 bases sitting between them. The CDR3: CASSYSDGGNYGYTF. The CDR3 bases are TGTGCCAGCAGTTACTCCGATGGGGGGAACTATGGCTACACCTTC.

This clonotype was picked up many times. The chain carries TRBV19 and TRBJ1-2, with D possibly TRBD1 on 5 matching bases. Germline values: CDR1 LNHDA, CDR2 SQIVND (reference sequence). CDR3 size: 13 residues. Deletions cut 6 bases from V and 2 bases from J, with 10 bases between. CDR3 DNA sequence: TGTGCCAGTAGGGGTCAGGGAAACTATGGCTACACCTTC. It codes for CASRGQGNYGYTF. Full variable domain (outside the CDR3, taken from reference TRBV19 and TRBJ1-2): DGGITQSPKYLFRKEGQNVTLSCEQNLNHDAMYWYRQDPGQGLRLIYYSQIVNDFQKGDIAEGYSVSREKKESFPLTVTSAQKNPTAFYLCASRGQGNYGYTFGSGTRLTVV.

The table lists this clonotype with a few counts. The gene calls are TRBV29-1 and TRBJ1-3; no firm D call. CDR1 is SQVTM, CDR2 ANQGSEA, per germline. This CDR3 has 13 amino acids. The ends were cut back, 8 bases at V and 0 bases at J, with 11 bases in the middle. The CDR3 nucleotides read TGCAGCTTTAGATCGGCCTCTGGAAACACCATATATTTT. This translates into CSFRSASGNTIYF.

This clonotype was seen repeatedly, ten times or more. DNA of the CDR3: TGTGCCAGTAGTATTACGGGGGGGTCCTACGAGCAGTACTTC. Translated, it gives CASSITGGSYEQYF. The chain recombines TRBV19 with TRBJ2-7; 8 nucleotides match TRBD2. The CDR3 loop spans 14 amino acids. Trimming took 3 bases from V and 1 from J; bases not matched to a gene: 2. Per germline, CDR1 LNHDA and CDR2 SQIVND (reference sequence).

In its sample, this clonotype was seen many times. The chain has TRBV29-1 and TRBJ2-1; weak D call: TRBD2 (6 bases). Germline V gene lookup returns CDR1 SQVTM and CDR2 ANQGSEA. V was pared by 3 bases and J by 0 bases, with 15 bases between. The CDR3 is made up of 16 amino acids. CDR3 sequence reads: CSVEGVGGSSYNEQFF. The CDR3 DNA reads TGCAGCGTTGAGGGGGTTGGGGGGAGCTCCTACAATGAGCAGTTCTTC.

This clonotype was observed many times. This CDR3 reads CASSSAGLAGAHYEQYF. DNA of the CDR3: TGTGCCAGCAGTTCGGCCGGACTAGCGGGGGCCCACTACGAGCAGTACTTC. The chain joins TRBV27 to TRBJ2-7, with TRBD2 identical over 13 bases. The junction had 9 bases not matched to a gene; V was cut back by 4 bases and J by 3 bases. The length of the CDR3 is 17 residues. Germline CDR1 MNHEY, CDR2 SMNVEV (reference sequence).

J is TRBJ1-1 and V is TRBV19, with 10 bases aligning to TRBD1. The CDR3 is made up of 15 amino acids. Germline-derived CDR1 and CDR2 are LNHDA and SQIVND (reference sequence). V shed 6 bases, J shed 4 bases, and the junction held 8 bases outside the gene matches. The CDR3 loop reads CASRKTGGRPTEAFF. DNA of the CDR3: TGTGCCAGTAGAAAGACAGGGGGCAGGCCCACTGAAGCTTTCTTT.

This clonotype occurred many times. The chain carries TRBV28 and TRBJ1-2, with 7 bases aligning to TRBD1. The CDR3 has 14 amino acids. CDR1 and CDR2 from the germline V gene are MDHEN and SYDVKM. V lost 4 bases to trimming and J lost 8 bases; unmatched junction nucleotides: 10. The CDR3 is CASSSPDRVSGYTF. For the CDR3, the DNA is TGTGCCAGCAGTTCACCCGACAGGGTGAGCGGCTACACCTTC.

In this sample, this clonotype turned up a few times. The V gene is TRBV20-1, the J gene TRBJ1-5; 9 bases are a match to TRBD1. Trimming removed 5 bases from V and 0 bases from J; junction bases left unmatched: 2. The CDR3 has 14 amino acids. Germline assignment: CDR1 DFQATT and CDR2 SNEGSKA (reference sequence). The CDR3 coding sequence is TGCAGTGCTCTACAGGGGGCTAGCAATCAGCCCCAGCATTTT. It yields the protein CSALQGASNQPQHF.

There are many counts of this clonotype. This rearrangement joins TRBV9 to TRBJ2-1; a weak D match, TRBD1 (6 bases). The CDR3 extends over 16 amino acids. The V gene lost 0 bases and the J gene lost 4 bases, with 14 bases spanning the gap. Germline CDR1 and CDR2: SGDLS and YYNGEE. The DNA of the CDR3 is TGTGCCAGCAGCGTAGAGGGGGACGGAATTTACAATGAGCAGTTCTTC. It yields the protein CASSVEGDGIYNEQFF.

In its sample, this clonotype was seen many times. The chain combines TRBV5-1 with TRBJ2-7; tentatively, D is TRBD1 (6 bases). V lost 0 bases and J 3 bases, leaving 22 bases between the germline ends. Germline V gene data show CDR1 as SGHRS and CDR2 as YFSETQ. CDR3 length equals 18 residues. This CDR3 is CASSLAKQGNGPYYEQYF. DNA for the CDR3: TGCGCCAGCAGCTTGGCCAAACAGGGTAACGGACCTTACTACGAGCAGTACTTC.